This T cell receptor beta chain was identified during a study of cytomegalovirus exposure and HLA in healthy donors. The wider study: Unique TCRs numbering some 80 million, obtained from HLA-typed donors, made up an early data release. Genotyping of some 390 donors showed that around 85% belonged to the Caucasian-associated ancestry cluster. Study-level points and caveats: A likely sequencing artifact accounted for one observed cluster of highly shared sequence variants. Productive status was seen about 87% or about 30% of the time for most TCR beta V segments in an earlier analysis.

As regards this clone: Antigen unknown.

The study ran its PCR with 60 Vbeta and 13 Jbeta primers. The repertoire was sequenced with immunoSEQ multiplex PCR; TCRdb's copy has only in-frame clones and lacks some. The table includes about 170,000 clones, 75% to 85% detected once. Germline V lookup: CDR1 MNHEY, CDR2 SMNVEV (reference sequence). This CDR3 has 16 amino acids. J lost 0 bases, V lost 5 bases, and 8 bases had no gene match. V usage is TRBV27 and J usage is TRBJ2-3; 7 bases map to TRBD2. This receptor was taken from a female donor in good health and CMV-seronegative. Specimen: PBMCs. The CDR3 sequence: CASSRSSSGSTDTQYF. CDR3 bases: TGTGCCAGCAGTCGATCCTCTAGCGGAAGCACAGATACGCAGTATTTT.